These 19 T cell receptor beta chains were all obtained from the same sample, sequenced in a study of T cell responses to AZD1222 COVID-19 vaccine. This table comes from immunoSEQ multiplex PCR, and its TCRdb copy is limited to in-frame clones, with some not included. Of 130,000 to 150,000 clones listed, 90% were seen once; the top ten hold roughly 3.6%. The sequencing here drew on peripheral blood, taken on day 0 of AZD1222 vaccination. Receptors were obtained from an adult in good health.

The CDR3 here is CASSQDTQYF. In DNA form, the CDR3 reads TGCGCCAGCAGTCAAGATACGCAGTATTTT. This rearrangement joins TRBV10-2 to TRBJ2-3; D uncertain. Trimming took off 5 bases at V and 5 bases at J, with 2 bases between the two ends. Looked up from germline, CDR1 is WSHSY and CDR2 is SAAADI. CDR3 length equals 10 residues.

The chain has TRBV5-6 and TRBJ1-1, with D perhaps TRBD1 (5 bases). Deletions cut 4 bases from V and 3 bases from J, with 16 bases between. The germline gives CDR1 SGHDT, CDR2 YYEEEE. CDR3 size: 15 residues. DNA of the CDR3: TGTGCCAGCAGCAGTGGGGCGGCAGGTCACACTGAAGCTTTCTTT. This sequence encodes CASSSGAAGHTEAFF.

The chain combines TRBV19 with TRBJ2-6; 7 bases fit TRBD1. CDR1 and CDR2 from the germline V gene are LNHDA and SQIVND (reference sequence). The CDR3 sequence is 16 residues long. The J segment lost 0 bases and the V segment lost 6 bases, leaving 5 bases of the junction unmatched. CDR3 in amino acids: CASSDYRGSGANVLTF. The CDR3 DNA follows: TGTGCCAGTAGCGATTACAGGGGCTCTGGGGCCAACGTCCTGACTTTC.

The rearrangement joins TRBV6-4 to TRBJ2-1; possibly TRBD1 or TRBD2 for D (5 bases each). In germline, CDR1 is MRHNA, CDR2 SNTAGT. Trimming shortened V by 0 bases and J by 9 bases, and 15 bases separated the two germline ends. The CDR3 sequence is 15 residues long. The chain's CDR3 is CASSDSQGPGFEQFF. In DNA form, the CDR3 reads TGTGCCAGCAGTGACTCGCAGGGACCGGGGTTTGAGCAGTTCTTC.

This chain joins TRBV28 and TRBJ1-6, with TRBD1 as a possible D gene (6 bases). CDR1 is MDHEN and CDR2 is SYDVKM in the germline V gene. The CDR3 totals 13 residues. V lost 7 bases, J lost 9 bases, and 13 bases lay in between. The chain's CDR3 is CASTDREVSPLHF. The DNA of the CDR3 is TGTGCCAGCACGGACAGAGAGGTTTCACCCCTCCACTTT. The variable domain in full, with the rest retrieved from reference TRBV28 and TRBJ1-6, is DVKVTQSSRYLVKRTGEKVFLECVQDMDHENMFWYRQDPGLGLRLIYFSYDVKMKEKGDIPEGYSVSREKKERFSLILESASTNQTSMYLCASTDREVSPLHFGNGTRLTVT.

The chain employs TRBV29-1 and TRBJ1-2, with D possibly TRBD1 on 5 matching bases. Trimming took off 5 bases at V and 5 bases at J, with 12 bases between the two ends. Germline V gene data show CDR1 as SQVTM and CDR2 as ANQGSEA. This CDR3 comprises 12 residues. The CDR3 loop is CSVTDREYGYTF. CDR3 sequence (DNA): TGCAGCGTTACTGACAGAGAATATGGCTACACCTTC.

The rearrangement uses TRBV18 and TRBJ2-1, with 10 bases aligning to TRBD2. Per the germline V gene, CDR1 is KGHSH and CDR2 is LQKENI. V trimming: 4 bases; J trimming: 4 bases; junction bases outside the gene matches: 1. CDR3 size: 14 residues. This CDR3 is CASSRTSGYNEQFF. The CDR3 DNA reads TGTGCCAGCTCACGGACTAGCGGTTACAATGAGCAGTTCTTC.

The chain uses TRBV6-2 or TRBV6-3 and TRBJ1-2; D possibly corresponds to TRBD1 (5 bases). Looked up from germline, CDR1 is MNHEY and CDR2 is SVGEGT. Trimming took off 5 bases at V and 4 bases at J, with 20 bases between the two ends. This CDR3 is built from 16 residues. The CDR3 nucleotides are TGTGCCAGCAGTCGTCCTACGTTAGACAGACCCTATGGCTACACCTTC. It yields the protein CASSRPTLDRPYGYTF.

This sequence joins TRBV7-3 and TRBJ2-1; 10 bases fit TRBD2. This CDR3 region has 16 residues. Looked up from germline, CDR1 is SGHTA and CDR2 is FQGTGA. J gave up 6 bases and V 5 bases, and 10 bases lay outside the gene matches. Here the CDR3 reads CASSPQAGGPTNEQFF. The CDR3 DNA is TGTGCCAGCAGCCCGCAAGCGGGAGGGCCTACCAATGAGCAGTTCTTC. The full variable domain, rest sourced from reference TRBV7-3 and TRBJ2-1, is GAGVSQTPSNKVTEKGKYVELRCDPISGHTALYWYRQSLGQGPEFLIYFQGTGAADDSGLPNDRFFAVRPEGSVSTLKIQRTERGDSAVYLCASSPQAGGPTNEQFFGPGTRLTVL.

The rearrangement links TRBV10-1 to TRBJ2-1; 9 positions agree with TRBD2. The CDR3 covers 15 residues. CDR1 and CDR2 (germline): WNHNN, SYGVQD (reference sequence). V lost 6 bases to trimming and J lost 5 bases; unmatched junction nucleotides: 8. CDR3 in amino acids: CASSALAGDDNEQFF. The CDR3 nucleotides read TGCGCCAGCAGCGCCTTAGCGGGAGACGACAATGAGCAGTTCTTC.

This clone is a singleton in its sample. V usage is TRBV5-1 and J usage is TRBJ1-2, with TRBD1 matching over 9 bases. The J segment lost 8 bases and the V segment lost 0 bases, leaving 8 bases of the junction unmatched. Germline values: CDR1 SGHRS, CDR2 YFSETQ. The CDR3 is 15 amino acids. CDR3 region: CASSLGGQGTGGYTF. CDR3 sequence (DNA): TGCGCCAGCAGCTTGGGCGGACAGGGGACTGGGGGCTACACCTTC.

V and J are TRBV30 and TRBJ2-5; possible D gene TRBD2, 6 bases. This CDR3 is built from 15 residues. Germline-derived CDR1 and CDR2 are GTSNPN and SVGIG (reference sequence). Trimming removed 0 bases at V and 4 bases at J, with 15 bases between. The CDR3 here is CAWSVLGGGRETQYF. The DNA of the CDR3 is TGTGCCTGGAGTGTACTCGGGGGTGGGCGAGAGACCCAGTACTTC.

V and J are TRBV21-1 and TRBJ2-2; the table's TRBD2 call for D was not verified on the DNA. TRBV21-1 is termed a pseudogene. The length of the CDR3 is 18 residues. In DNA form, the CDR3 reads TGTGCCAGCAGCAATGGGCCGGGGCGGCTAGCGGGAGGCCGGGAGCTGTTTTTT. Protein: CASSNGPGRLAGGRELFF.

V gene TRBV4-3 combines with J gene TRBJ1-5; D uncertain. Trimming stripped 3 bases from V and 1 base from J, with 7 bases between. The length of the CDR3 is 14 residues. CDR1 and CDR2 (germline): LGHNA, YSLEER. The CDR3 DNA sequence: TGCGCCAGCAGCCATACGAGGAGCAATCAGCCCCAGCATTTT. This encodes CASSHTRSNQPQHF.

This chain uses TRBV11-1 with TRBJ2-1, with D uncertain. The CDR3 is 14 residues long. Germline CDR1 SGHAT, CDR2 FQDESV (reference sequence). The V and J ends lost 1 base and 5 bases respectively, with 9 bases between them. This CDR3 is CASSLGNINNEQFF. CDR3 nucleotides: TGTGCCAGCAGCTTAGGAAATATCAACAATGAGCAGTTCTTC.

This clone showed up just a few times. The CDR3 region is CASSQVIRGRGPREQYF. CDR3 in DNA: TGTGCCAGCAGCCAAGTTATTCGCGGGCGAGGACCTAGGGAGCAGTACTTC. The chain joins TRBV3-1 (or the pseudogene TRBV3-2) to TRBJ2-7, with D perhaps matching TRBD2 (5 bases). CDR3 size: 17 residues. V was cut by 1 base and J by 7 bases, with 23 bases left in between. CDR1 is LGHDT and CDR2 is YNNKEL in the germline V gene (reference sequence).

V gene TRBV19 combines with J gene TRBJ2-3; D is undetermined. The V gene's germline CDR1 is LNHDA and CDR2 SQIVND (reference sequence). The CDR3 has 13 amino acids. Trimming took 3 bases from V and 1 from J, leaving 5 bases between them. CDR3 in amino acids: CASSMSGTDTQYF. CDR3 in DNA: TGTGCCAGTAGTATGAGTGGCACAGATACGCAGTATTTT.

This clone was observed a handful of times. The chain carries TRBV15 and TRBJ1-2, with 10 bases identical to TRBD1. V gave up 2 bases and J gave up 6 bases; unmatched junction bases: 9. The CDR3 runs to 16 residues. Germline V gives CDR1 LNHNV, CDR2 YYDKDF (reference sequence). CDR3 amino acids: CATSRRDRGGWDGYTF. CDR3 nucleotide sequence: TGTGCCACCAGCAGACGGGACAGGGGAGGTTGGGATGGCTACACCTTC. Supplemented by reference TRBV15 and TRBJ1-2, the full variable domain reads DAMVIQNPRYQVTQFGKPVTLSCSQTLNHNVMYWYQQKSSQAPKLLFHYYDKDFNNEADTPDNFQSRRPNTSFCFLDIRSPGLGDTAMYLCATSRRDRGGWDGYTFGSGTRLTVV.

The chain uses TRBV30 and TRBJ1-2; no reliable D call. The germline V and J ends were trimmed by 8 bases and 2 bases, with 18 bases remaining between them. CDR1 is GTSNPN and CDR2 is SVGIG in the germline V gene (reference sequence). This CDR3 spans 14 amino acids. The CDR3 loop is CAGDLLGGNYGYTF. The CDR3 DNA reads TGTGCCGGGGATTTGTTGGGCGGAAACTATGGCTACACCTTC. Together with reference TRBV30 and TRBJ1-2, the CDR3 gives the full variable domain: SQTIHQWPATLVQPVGSPLSLECTVEGTSNPNLYWYRQAAGRGLQLLFYSVGIGQISSEVPQNLSASRPQDRQFILSSKKLLLSDSGFYLCAGDLLGGNYGYTFGSGTRLTVV.